The present TCR beta chain was sequenced within a study of T cells in localized non-small cell lung cancer. CDR3 length: 14 residues. The junction had 2 bases not matched to a gene; V was cut back by 5 bases and J by 1 base. Germline CDR1 MDHEN, CDR2 SYDVKM. About this clone itself: Its antigen remains unknown.

Generated by immunoSEQ multiplex PCR, the TCRdb table keeps only in-frame clones and is missing some. The sample includes around 30,000 clones, about 90% of them seen just once. General observations from the study: Because sequencing included only one region (of the tumor), heterogeneity remains possible. Adjacent lung tissue had a median about 58 of the top 100 clones found in the tumor. Highest T cell clonality was seen in uninvolved adjacent lung, surpassing that measured in tumor.

The sequence was obtained from a woman aged 40 to 75 with stage III lung adenocarcinoma. The chain couples TRBV28 to TRBJ1-1; 9 bases fit TRBD1. Material: peripheral blood mononuclear cells, obtained before any cancer treatment. The CDR3 loop reads CASSKDRGNTEAFF. CDR3 nucleotide sequence: TGTGCCAGCAGTAAGGACAGGGGGAACACTGAAGCTTTCTTT.